The clone carrying this TCR beta chain came up a few times. Original data processing: Estimated nucleated cell counts came from reference gene primer amplification. TCRdb's table, derived via immunoSEQ multiplex PCR, lists solely in-frame clones and lacks some. That table is the source of V, J and clone size, and D and trimming were worked out from the DNA. The sample includes 260,000 or so clones, around 84% of them seen just once. The sample comes from a study of blood T cell repertoires in COVID-19. Whole-study context: Samples of COVID-19 (acute and convalescent) were obtained from the United States, Italy and Spain. T cells, B-cell-depleted T cells, or PBMCs provided the cDNA or gDNA that served as material.

Adults between about 18 and 95 years of age took part from 20 to 25 US areas. The CDR3 is 15 amino acids. The V and J ends lost 5 bases and 7 bases respectively, with 21 bases between them. In germline, CDR1 is SNHLY, CDR2 FYNNEI. This clonotype was sampled from a man aged 18 to 29 who had recovered from COVID-19. The gene calls are TRBV2 and TRBJ2-7; possibly TRBD2 for D (6 bases). The sequenced sample consisted of PBMCs or T cells enriched from blood (not recorded which). Here the CDR3 DNA reads TGTGCCAGCAGTCTCGGTCGGGGGACGTCGGGAGAGCAGTACTTC. Its translation: CASSLGRGTSGEQYF.